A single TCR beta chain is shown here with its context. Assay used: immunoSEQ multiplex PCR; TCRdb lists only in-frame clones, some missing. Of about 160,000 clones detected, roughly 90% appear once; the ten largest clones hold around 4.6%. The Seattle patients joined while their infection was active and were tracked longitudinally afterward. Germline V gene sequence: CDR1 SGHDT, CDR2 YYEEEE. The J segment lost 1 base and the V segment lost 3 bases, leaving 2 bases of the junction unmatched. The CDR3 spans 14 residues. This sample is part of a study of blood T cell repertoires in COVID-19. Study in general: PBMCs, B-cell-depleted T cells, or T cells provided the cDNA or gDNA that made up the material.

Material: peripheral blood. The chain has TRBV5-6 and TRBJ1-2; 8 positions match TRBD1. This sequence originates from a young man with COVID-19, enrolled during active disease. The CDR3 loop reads CASSWGQVNYGYTF. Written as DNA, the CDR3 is TGTGCCAGCAGCTGGGGACAGGTTAACTATGGCTACACCTTC.